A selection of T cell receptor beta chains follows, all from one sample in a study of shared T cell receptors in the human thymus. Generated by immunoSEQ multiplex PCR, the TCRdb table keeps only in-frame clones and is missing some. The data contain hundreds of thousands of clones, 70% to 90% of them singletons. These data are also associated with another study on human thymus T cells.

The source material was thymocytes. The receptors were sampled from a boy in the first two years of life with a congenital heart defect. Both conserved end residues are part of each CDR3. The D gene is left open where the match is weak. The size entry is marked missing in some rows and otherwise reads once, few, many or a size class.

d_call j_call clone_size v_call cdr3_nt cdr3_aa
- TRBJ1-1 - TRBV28 TGTGCCAGCAGAAATAAGGGGGTTAGAGAAGCTTTCTTT CASRNKGVREAFF
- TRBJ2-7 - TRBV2 TGTGCCAGCGGGACTTATTCCTACGAGCAGTACTTC CASGTYSYEQYF
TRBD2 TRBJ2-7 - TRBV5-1 TGCGCCAGCAGCTTTACTGCGACTAGCGGGCGGGAGCACGAGCAGTACTTC CASSFTATSGREHEQYF
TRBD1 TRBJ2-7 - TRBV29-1 TGCAGCGTTGAAGGGACAGGGCCTCCCCACAACTCCTACGAGCAGTACTTC CSVEGTGPPHNSYEQYF
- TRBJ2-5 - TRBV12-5 TGTGCTAGTGGTTTGCGTGGAGGGAGAGAGACCCAGTACTTC CASGLRGGRETQYF
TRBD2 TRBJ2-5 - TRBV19 TGTGCCAGTACTGGACTAGCGGTACACTTC CASTGLAVHF
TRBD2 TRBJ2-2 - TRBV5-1 TGCGCCAGCAGCAACCCATTGGGGACTAGCGGCCCCACCGGGGAGCTGTTTTTT CASSNPLGTSGPTGELFF
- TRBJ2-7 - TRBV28 TGTGCCAGCAGTTTTGGGACAAATTACGAGCAGTACTTC CASSFGTNYEQYF
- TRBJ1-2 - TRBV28 TGTGCCAGCAGTTTAGGGCACCCCCCACCGACTAATTTCTATGGCTACACCTTC CASSLGHPPPTNFYGYTF
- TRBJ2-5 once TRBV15 TGTGCCACCAGCAGTACAGTCCGGAAAGAGACCCAGTACTTC CATSSTVRKETQYF
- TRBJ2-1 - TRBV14 TGTGCCAGCAGCCAACCCGCGCCTAGCAGACACAATGAGCAGTTCTTC CASSQPAPSRHNEQFF
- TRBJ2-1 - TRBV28 TGTGCCAGCAGTTCGCCTTACGGGGGGACAGGAGATTCCTACAATGAGCAGTTCTTC CASSSPYGGTGDSYNEQFF
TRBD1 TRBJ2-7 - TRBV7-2 TGTGCCAGCAGCTCAGCCGCGACAGGGAACGAGCAGTACTTC CASSSAATGNEQYF
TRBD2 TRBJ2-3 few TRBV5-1 TGCGCCAGCAGCTTTCTAGCGGGGGGTAGCACAGATACGCAGTATTTT CASSFLAGGSTDTQYF
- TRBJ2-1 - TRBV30 TGTGCCTGGAGTGACACAGGGCATTCCTACAATGAGCAGTTCTTC CAWSDTGHSYNEQFF
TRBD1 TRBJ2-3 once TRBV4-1 TGCGCCAGCAGCCCCACAAGTGACAGGGGTGTTTCTGATACGCAGTATTTT CASSPTSDRGVSDTQYF
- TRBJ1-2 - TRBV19 TGTGCCAGTAGTGGCCAGTACATAAACTATGGCTACACCTTC CASSGQYINYGYTF
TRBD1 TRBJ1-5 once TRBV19 TGTGCCAGTAGTACTGGGACAGGTAGCAATCAGCCCCAGCATTTT CASSTGTGSNQPQHF
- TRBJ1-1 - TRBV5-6 TGTGCCAGCAGCAAGAGGACAGTCAACACTGAAGCTTTCTTT CASSKRTVNTEAFF
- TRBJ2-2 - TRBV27 TGTGCCAGCAGCTCCTCTTGGGGAGCGGGCGCCACCGGGGAGCTGTTTTTT CASSSSWGAGATGELFF
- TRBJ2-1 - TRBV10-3 TGTGCCATCAGTGAGGGGATGACCTCACCCCGGAAGACAGACAATGAGCAGTTCTTC CAISEGMTSPRKTDNEQFF
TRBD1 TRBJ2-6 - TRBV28 TGTGCCAGCAGAACAGGGGGCTCGGGCGGGGCCAACGTCCTGACTTTC CASRTGGSGGANVLTF
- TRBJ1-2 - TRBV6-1 TGTGCCAGCACCGAGGGCTATGGCTACACCTTC CASTEGYGYTF
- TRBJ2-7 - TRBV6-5 TGTGCCAGCAGTGCGCGGCTATACTACGAGCAGTACTTC CASSARLYYEQYF
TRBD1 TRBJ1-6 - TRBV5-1 TGCGCCAGCGGCGAACGGCCGGGACAGGGGGATAATTCACCCCTCCACTTT CASGERPGQGDNSPLHF
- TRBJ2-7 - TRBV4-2 TGTGCCAGCAGCCTCCGGGTCCCCGGCGAGCAGTACTTC CASSLRVPGEQYF
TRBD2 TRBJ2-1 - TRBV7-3 TGTGCCGGTAGCGGGGGGGCTTGGAATGAGCAGTTCTTC CAGSGGAWNEQFF
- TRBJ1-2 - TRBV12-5 TGTGCTAGTGGTTTGGGGCTCTATGGCTACACCTTC CASGLGLYGYTF
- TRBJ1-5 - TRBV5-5 TGTGCCAGCAGCCTGGGGGTCGGGAGGCTCCAGCATTTT CASSLGVGRLQHF
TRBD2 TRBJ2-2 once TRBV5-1 TGCGCCAGCAGCTGTAGCGGGGGGGCCGTTGATATTTACACCGGGGAGCTGTTTTTT CASSCSGGAVDIYTGELFF
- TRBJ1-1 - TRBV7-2 TGTGCCAGCAGCTTAGGTCAGGTGAACACTGAAGCTTTCTTT CASSLGQVNTEAFF
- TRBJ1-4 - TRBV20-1 TGCAGTGCTAGCTCCCCTGAAAAACTGTTTTTT CSASSPEKLFF
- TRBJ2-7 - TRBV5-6 TGTGCCAGCAGCCGCCTCGGGACACCAAATTACGAGCAGTACTTC CASSRLGTPNYEQYF
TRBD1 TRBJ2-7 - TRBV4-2 TGTGCCAGCAGCCAAGGAAAAGGGACAGGGGGCAGGAACGAGCAGTACTTC CASSQGKGTGGRNEQYF
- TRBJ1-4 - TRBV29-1 TGCAGCGTTGCGGCTCCGGGTGCCAGAGAAAAACTGTTTTTT CSVAAPGAREKLFF
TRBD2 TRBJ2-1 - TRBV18 TGTGCCAGCTCCCAGATGCGGGGGATCCAAACGCGGTACAATGAGCAGTTCTTC CASSQMRGIQTRYNEQFF
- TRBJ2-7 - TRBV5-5 TGTGCCAGCAGCGTTAAGCACAGGGAGGGATTATTGGAGCAGTACTTC CASSVKHREGLLEQYF
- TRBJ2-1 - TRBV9 TGTGCCAGCAGCGTAGAGGGGGGGTCCTACAATGAGCAGTTCTTC CASSVEGGSYNEQFF
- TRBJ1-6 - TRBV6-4 TGTGCCAGCAGTGACGGCGGATATAATTCACCCCTCCACTTT CASSDGGYNSPLHF
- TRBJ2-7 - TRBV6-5 TGTGCCAGCAGTTACTCGAGAATAGGGAGCTCCTACGAGCAGTACTTC CASSYSRIGSSYEQYF
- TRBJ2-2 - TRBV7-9 TGTGCCAGCAGCTTAGCGCCAACTAGCCGGAACACCGGGGAGCTGTTTTTT CASSLAPTSRNTGELFF
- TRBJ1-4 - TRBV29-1 TGCAGCGTCGAACTGCACAGGGTAATATTGGAAAAACTGTTTTTT CSVELHRVILEKLFF
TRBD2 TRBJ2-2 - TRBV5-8 TGTGCCAGCTGGGGGGGCACCGGGGAGCTGTTTTTT CASWGGTGELFF
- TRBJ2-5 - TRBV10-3 TGTGCCATCAGTGATGATGTTGCGTTCCGGTTGCCCCAGTACTTC CAISDDVAFRLPQYF
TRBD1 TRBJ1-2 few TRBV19 TGTGCCAGCAGCGGAAACAGGGGGCGAGGCTACACCTTC CASSGNRGRGYTF
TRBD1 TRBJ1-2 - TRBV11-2 TGTGCCAGCAGCTTAACCGGCGACAGGGATTACTATGGCTACACCTTC CASSLTGDRDYYGYTF
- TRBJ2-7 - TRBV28 TGTGCCAGCAGTTTGTCAGGCAGGCATCCCTACGAGCAGTACTTC CASSLSGRHPYEQYF
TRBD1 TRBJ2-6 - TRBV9 TGTGCCAGCAGCGCCGGACAGGGGCTCTCTGGGGCCAACGTCCTGACTTTC CASSAGQGLSGANVLTF